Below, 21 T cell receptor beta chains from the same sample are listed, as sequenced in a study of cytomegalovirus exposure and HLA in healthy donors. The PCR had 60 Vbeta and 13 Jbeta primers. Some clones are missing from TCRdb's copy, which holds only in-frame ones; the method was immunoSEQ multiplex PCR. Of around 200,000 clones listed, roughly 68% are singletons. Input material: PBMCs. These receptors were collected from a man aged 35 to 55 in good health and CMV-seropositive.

Written as DNA, the CDR3 is TGCAGCGTTGATGGGGGGGTTGTCCCCTACGAGCAGTACTTC. It is translated as CSVDGGVVPYEQYF. This chain connects TRBV29-1 to TRBJ2-5; 7 bases match TRBD2. The last part of the DNA fits TRBJ2-7 better; the J call may be wrong. The CDR3 extends over 14 amino acids. CDR1 SQVTM and CDR2 ANQGSEA come from the germline V gene.

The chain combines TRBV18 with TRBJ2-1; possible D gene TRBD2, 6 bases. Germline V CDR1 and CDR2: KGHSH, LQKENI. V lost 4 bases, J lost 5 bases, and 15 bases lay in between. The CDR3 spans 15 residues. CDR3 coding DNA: TGTGCCAGCTCACACTCCCGCGCGGGAAACAATGAGCAGTTCTTC. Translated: CASSHSRAGNNEQFF.

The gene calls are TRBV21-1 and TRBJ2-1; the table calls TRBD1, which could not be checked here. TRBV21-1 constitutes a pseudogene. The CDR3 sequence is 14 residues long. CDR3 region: CASSKDWADNEQFF. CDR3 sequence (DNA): TGTGCCAGCAGCAAGGATTGGGCAGACAATGAGCAGTTCTTC.

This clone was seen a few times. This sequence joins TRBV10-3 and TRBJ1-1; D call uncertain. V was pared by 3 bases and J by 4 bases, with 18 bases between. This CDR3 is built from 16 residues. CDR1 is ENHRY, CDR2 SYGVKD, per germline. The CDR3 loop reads CAISDTAYEVTTEAFF. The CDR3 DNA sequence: TGTGCCATCAGTGATACGGCATACGAGGTTACCACTGAAGCTTTCTTT.

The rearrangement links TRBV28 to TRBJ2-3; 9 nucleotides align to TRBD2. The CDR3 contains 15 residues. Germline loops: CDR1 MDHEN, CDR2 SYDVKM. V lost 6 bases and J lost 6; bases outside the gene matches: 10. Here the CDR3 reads CASSLAGGPGDTQYF. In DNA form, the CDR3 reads TGTGCCAGCAGCCTTGCGGGGGGGCCAGGTGATACGCAGTATTTT.

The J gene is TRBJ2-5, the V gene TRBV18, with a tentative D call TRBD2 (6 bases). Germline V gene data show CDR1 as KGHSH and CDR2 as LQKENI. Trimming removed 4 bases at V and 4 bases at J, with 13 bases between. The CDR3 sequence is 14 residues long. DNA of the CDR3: TGTGCCAGCTCACTAGGGACTCCCTCAGAGACCCAGTACTTC. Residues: CASSLGTPSETQYF.

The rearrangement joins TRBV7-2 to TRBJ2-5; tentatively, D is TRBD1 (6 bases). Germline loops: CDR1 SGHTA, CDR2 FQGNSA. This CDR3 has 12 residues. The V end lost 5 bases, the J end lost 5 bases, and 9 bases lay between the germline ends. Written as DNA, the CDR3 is TGTGCCAGCAGCCCTAGGGGGGAGACCCAGTACTTC. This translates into CASSPRGETQYF. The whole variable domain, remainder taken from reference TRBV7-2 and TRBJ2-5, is GAGVSQSPSNKVTEKGKDVELRCDPISGHTALYWYRQSLGQGLEFLIYFQGNSAPDKSGLPSDRFSAERTGGSVSTLTIQRTQQEDSAVYLCASSPRGETQYFGPGTRLLVL.

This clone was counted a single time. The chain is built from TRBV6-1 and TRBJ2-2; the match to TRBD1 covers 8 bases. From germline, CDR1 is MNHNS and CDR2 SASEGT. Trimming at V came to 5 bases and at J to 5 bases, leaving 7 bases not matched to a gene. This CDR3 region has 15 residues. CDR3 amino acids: CASSSRGQETGELFF. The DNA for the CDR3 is TGTGCCAGCAGTTCCAGGGGGCAGGAGACCGGGGAGCTGTTTTTT.

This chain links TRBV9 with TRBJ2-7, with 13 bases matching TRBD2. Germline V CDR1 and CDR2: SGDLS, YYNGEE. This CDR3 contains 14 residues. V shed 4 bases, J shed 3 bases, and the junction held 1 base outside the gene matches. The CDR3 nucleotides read TGTGCCAGCAGCTGGACTAGCGGGGGCTACGAGCAGTACTTC. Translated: CASSWTSGGYEQYF.

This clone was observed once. This CDR3 reads CASRPGTGRSQPQHF. CDR3 in DNA: TGCGCCAGCAGACCCGGGACAGGTCGGAGTCAGCCCCAGCATTTT. The chain carries TRBV10-2 and TRBJ1-5; 8 bases fit TRBD1. The CDR3 spans 15 residues. Germline V gives CDR1 WSHSY, CDR2 SAAADI. V shed 6 bases, J shed 6 bases, and the junction held 10 bases outside the gene matches.

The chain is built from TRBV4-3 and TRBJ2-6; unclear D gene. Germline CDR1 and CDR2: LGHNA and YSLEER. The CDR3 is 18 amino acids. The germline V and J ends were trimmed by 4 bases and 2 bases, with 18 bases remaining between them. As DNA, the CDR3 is TGCGCCAGCAGCCCTGCCGCGACTCAGCTCCCTGGGGCCAACGTCCTGACTTTC. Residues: CASSPAATQLPGANVLTF.

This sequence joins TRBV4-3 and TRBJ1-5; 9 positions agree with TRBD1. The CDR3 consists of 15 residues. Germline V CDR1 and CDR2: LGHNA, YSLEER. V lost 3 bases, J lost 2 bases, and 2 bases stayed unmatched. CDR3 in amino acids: CASSQRTGGNQPQHF. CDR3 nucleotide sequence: TGCGCCAGCAGCCAGCGGACAGGGGGCAATCAGCCCCAGCATTTT.

The CDR3: CAISEPRQSSQFF. CDR3 in DNA: TGTGCCATCAGTGAGCCACGACAAAGCTCGCAGTTCTTC. J is TRBJ2-1 and V is TRBV10-3; D is undetermined. The CDR3 is 13 residues long. Germline V gives CDR1 ENHRY, CDR2 SYGVKD. V lost 2 bases and J 12 bases, leaving 14 bases between the germline ends.

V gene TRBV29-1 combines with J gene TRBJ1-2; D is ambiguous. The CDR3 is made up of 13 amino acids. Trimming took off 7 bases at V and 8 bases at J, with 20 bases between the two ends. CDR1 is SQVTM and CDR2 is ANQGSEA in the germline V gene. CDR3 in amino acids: CSARSPRYDGYTF. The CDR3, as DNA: TGCAGCGCCCGAAGTCCCAGGTACGACGGCTACACCTTC. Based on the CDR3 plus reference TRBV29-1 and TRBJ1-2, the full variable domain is SAVISQKPSRDICQRGTSLTIQCQVDSQVTMMFWYRQQPGQSLTLIATANQGSEATYESGFVIDKFPISRPNLTFSTLTVSNMSPEDSSIYLCSARSPRYDGYTFGSGTRLTVV.

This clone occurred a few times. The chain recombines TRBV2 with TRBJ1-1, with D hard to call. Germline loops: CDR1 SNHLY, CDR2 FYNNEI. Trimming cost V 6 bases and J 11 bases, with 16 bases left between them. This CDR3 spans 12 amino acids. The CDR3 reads CASRRASDTAFF. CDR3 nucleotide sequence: TGTGCCAGCAGGCGGGCAAGTGATACGGCTTTCTTT.

The CDR3 reads CASSRGLPDTGELFF. CDR3 in DNA: TGCGCCAGCAGCCGAGGACTCCCGGACACCGGGGAGCTGTTTTTT. The chain joins TRBV4-3 to TRBJ2-2, with D possibly matching TRBD2 (5 bases). Germline V gives CDR1 LGHNA, CDR2 YSLEER. Deletions cut 4 bases from V and 3 bases from J, with 12 bases between. The CDR3 has 15 residues.

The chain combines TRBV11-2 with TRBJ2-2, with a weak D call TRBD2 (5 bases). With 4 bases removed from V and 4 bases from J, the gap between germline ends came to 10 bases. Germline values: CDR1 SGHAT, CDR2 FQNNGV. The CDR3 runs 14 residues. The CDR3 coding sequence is TGTGCCAGCAGCTCCGGACTCTTCACCGGGGAGCTGTTTTTT. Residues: CASSSGLFTGELFF.

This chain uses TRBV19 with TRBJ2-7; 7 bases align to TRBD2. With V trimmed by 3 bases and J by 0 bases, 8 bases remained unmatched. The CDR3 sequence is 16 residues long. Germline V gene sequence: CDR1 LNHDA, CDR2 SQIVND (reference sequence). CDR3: CASSIERGESSYEQYF. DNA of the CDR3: TGTGCCAGTAGTATCGAACGGGGGGAGAGCTCCTACGAGCAGTACTTC. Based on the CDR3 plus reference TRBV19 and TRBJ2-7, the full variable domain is DGGITQSPKYLFRKEGQNVTLSCEQNLNHDAMYWYRQDPGQGLRLIYYSQIVNDFQKGDIAEGYSVSREKKESFPLTVTSAQKNPTAFYLCASSIERGESSYEQYFGPGTRLTVT.

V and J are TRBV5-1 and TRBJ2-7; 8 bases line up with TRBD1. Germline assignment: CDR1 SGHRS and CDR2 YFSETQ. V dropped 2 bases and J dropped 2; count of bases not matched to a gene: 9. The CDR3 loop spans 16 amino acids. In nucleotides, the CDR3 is TGCGCCAGCAGCTTTGACGGACAGGGTAGAGCCTACGAGCAGTACTTC. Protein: CASSFDGQGRAYEQYF.

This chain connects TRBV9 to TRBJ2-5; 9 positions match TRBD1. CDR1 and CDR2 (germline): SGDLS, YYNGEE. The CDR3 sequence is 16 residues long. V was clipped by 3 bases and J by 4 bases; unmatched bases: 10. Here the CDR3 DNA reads TGTGCCAGCAGCGAGGGGATCACAGGGGGCGCAGAGACCCAGTACTTC. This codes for CASSEGITGGAETQYF. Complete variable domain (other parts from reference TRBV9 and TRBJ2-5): DSGVTQTPKHLITATGQRVTLRCSPRSGDLSVYWYQQSLDQGLQFLIQYYNGEERAKGNILERFSAQQFPDLHSELNLSSLELGDSALYFCASSEGITGGAETQYFGPGTRLLVL.

The CDR3 loop is CASSLETDGSSYEQYF. The CDR3 DNA follows: TGTGCCAGCAGCTTAGAGACGGACGGGAGCTCCTACGAGCAGTACTTC. V gene TRBV7-8 combines with J gene TRBJ2-7; weak D call: TRBD2 (6 bases). Trimming stripped 1 base from V and 0 bases from J, with 13 bases between. The germline gives CDR1 SGHVS, CDR2 FQNEAQ. There are 16 residues in the CDR3. Supplemented by reference TRBV7-8 and TRBJ2-7, the full variable domain reads GAGVSQSPRYKVAKRGQDVALRCDPISGHVSLFWYQQALGQGPEFLTYFQNEAQLDKSGLPSDRFFAERPEGSVSTLKIQRTQQEDSAVYLCASSLETDGSSYEQYFGPGTRLTVT.